These 21 T cell receptor beta chains share one sample of origin, sequenced in a study of blood T cell repertoires in COVID-19. Profiling relied on immunoSEQ multiplex PCR, and the TCRdb table lists in-frame clones only, not all of them. The sample consists of under 250,000 clones, more than 70% of them appearing once. The sequenced sample consisted of peripheral blood. The receptor set was obtained from a woman aged 50 to 65 with acute or convalescent COVID-19.

The chain uses TRBV27 and TRBJ1-1; D gene unclear. The germline V gene encodes CDR1 MNHEY and CDR2 SMNVEV (reference sequence). V lost 5 bases, J lost 1 base, and 5 bases lay in between. The CDR3 runs to 12 residues. Here the CDR3 reads CASSGPNTEAFF. The DNA for the CDR3 is TGTGCCAGCAGTGGGCCGAACACTGAAGCTTTCTTT.

This chain connects TRBV28 to TRBJ1-5; TRBD1 might be the D (5 bases). In germline, CDR1 is MDHEN, CDR2 SYDVKM. Trimming left V 2 bases short and J 7 bases short, with 18 bases between. This CDR3 contains 16 residues. The CDR3: CASSLTLRGNGQPQHF. The CDR3 DNA reads as TGTGCCAGCAGTTTAACCCTCCGGGGGAACGGGCAGCCCCAGCATTTT.

The chain has TRBV29-1 and TRBJ2-4, with TRBD2 matching 9 bases. Per the germline V gene, CDR1 is SQVTM and CDR2 is ANQGSEA. The V gene end was trimmed by 5 bases and the J gene end by 1 base; junction bases not matched to a gene: 9. The CDR3 has 16 residues. For the CDR3, the DNA is TGCAGCGTTAAGAAGGGGAGCGGGAGGGCCAAAAACATTCAGTACTTC. As protein: CSVKKGSGRAKNIQYF.

The chain has TRBV5-8 and TRBJ1-5; TRBD1 agrees at 10 bases. Germline V gene data show CDR1 as SGHTS and CDR2 as YDEGEE. There are 14 residues in the CDR3. The ends lost 3 bases at V and 8 bases at J; junction bases unmatched: 5. CDR3 sequence (DNA): TGTGCCAGCAGCTGGGGACAGGGGAGAAAGCCCCAGCATTTT. It encodes CASSWGQGRKPQHF. The whole variable domain, filled in from reference TRBV5-8 and TRBJ1-5, reads EAGVTQSPTHLIKTRGQQATLRCSPISGHTSVYWYQQALGLGLQFLLWYDEGEERNRGNFPPRFSGRQFPNYSSELNVNALELEDSALYLCASSWGQGRKPQHFGDGTRLSIL.

In its sample, this clone was seen once. This chain joins TRBV11-2 and TRBJ2-1; D gene ambiguous. This CDR3 is 16 amino acids long. Germline assignment: CDR1 SGHAT and CDR2 FQNNGV. V dropped 5 bases and J dropped 5 bases, with 19 bases sitting between them. DNA for the CDR3: TGTGCCAGCAGCCCCCCCGGTCTAGACGTGAACAATGAGCAGTTCTTC. The encoded protein is CASSPPGLDVNNEQFF.

V usage is TRBV23-1 and J usage is TRBJ1-1; D is unclear. TRBV23-1 is given ORF status, its function remaining uncertain. V was trimmed by 0 bases and J by 8 bases, leaving 13 bases between them. CDR3 length: 14 amino acids. The CDR3 spells CASSQSTVYREAFF. Here the CDR3 DNA reads TGCGCCAGCAGTCAATCCACGGTATACCGAGAAGCTTTCTTT.

The chain links TRBV5-1 to TRBJ2-5, with TRBD2 matching 9 bases. V trimming: 4 bases; J trimming: 3 bases; junction bases outside the gene matches: 10. In germline, CDR1 is SGHRS, CDR2 YFSETQ. The CDR3 runs to 16 residues. The CDR3 bases are TGCGCCAGCAGCCCGGGGACTAGCTGGAAAGAAGAGACCCAGTACTTC. It yields the protein CASSPGTSWKEETQYF.

The chain is built from TRBV7-2 and TRBJ2-7; D is undetermined. Germline CDR1 reads SGHTA; CDR2 reads FQGNSA. The CDR3 is 17 amino acids. V was clipped by 1 base and J by 2 bases, with 18 bases between them. The CDR3 here is CASSLVPRQADAYEQYF. The DNA of the CDR3 is TGTGCCAGCAGCTTAGTCCCTCGGCAGGCCGATGCCTACGAGCAGTACTTC.

The chain has TRBV5-1 and TRBJ2-7, with a possible D match to TRBD1 (6 bases). Germline CDR1 SGHRS, CDR2 YFSETQ. The CDR3 contains 12 residues. V lost 3 bases and J 6 bases, leaving 10 bases between the germline ends. The CDR3 sequence is CASSYQGSEQYF. The CDR3 coding sequence is TGCGCCAGCAGCTACCAGGGGTCCGAGCAGTACTTC.

V is TRBV5-4 and J is TRBJ2-1, with 14 positions matching TRBD2. The CDR3 spans 19 residues. V was clipped by 4 bases and J by 2 bases; unmatched bases: 11. Germline CDR1 is SGHNT and CDR2 is YYREEE (reference sequence). CDR3 nucleotide sequence: TGTGCCAGCAGCGAGTACGGGACTAGCGGGAGTTCTACCTACAATGAGCAGTTCTTC. Translating gives CASSEYGTSGSSTYNEQFF.

The gene calls are TRBV7-2 and TRBJ2-3, with a weak D call TRBD1 (5 bases). In germline, CDR1 is SGHTA, CDR2 FQGNSA. The CDR3 length is 14 residues. V lost 4 bases to trimming and J lost 2 bases, with 10 bases between them. The DNA of the CDR3 is TGTGCCAGCAGCTCGGACATCAACACAGATACGCAGTATTTT. Its translation: CASSSDINTDTQYF. The variable domain in full, with the rest retrieved from reference TRBV7-2 and TRBJ2-3, is GAGVSQSPSNKVTEKGKDVELRCDPISGHTALYWYRQSLGQGLEFLIYFQGNSAPDKSGLPSDRFSAERTGGSVSTLTIQRTQQEDSAVYLCASSSDINTDTQYFGPGTRLTVL.

This chain uses TRBV2 with TRBJ1-2; 7 nucleotides match TRBD1. The ends lost 5 bases at V and 2 bases at J; junction bases unmatched: 8. CDR1 and CDR2 (germline): SNHLY, FYNNEI. The CDR3 sequence is 15 residues long. CDR3 DNA: TGTGCCAGCAGTTTTAACAGGGGATCCAACTATGGCTACACCTTC. This translates into CASSFNRGSNYGYTF.

The chain employs TRBV6-1 and TRBJ2-1; D is unresolved. This CDR3 is 12 amino acids long. CDR1 MNHNS and CDR2 SASEGT come from the germline V gene. Trimming took off 3 bases at V and 6 bases at J, with 6 bases between the two ends. The CDR3 bases are TGTGCCAGCAGTGACCTAATCAATGAGCAGTTCTTC. Translating it yields CASSDLINEQFF.

The count of this clone is one. This sequence joins TRBV7-3 and TRBJ2-3; maybe TRBD2 (6 bases). Germline V gene lookup returns CDR1 SGHTA and CDR2 FQGTGA. The CDR3 covers 16 residues. V lost 5 bases and J 6 bases, leaving 21 bases between the germline ends. CDR3 loop: CASSISSGGSSDTQYF. The CDR3 DNA sequence: TGTGCCAGCAGCATATCTAGTGGGGGGAGCAGCGATACGCAGTATTTT.

This clone has a count of ten or more. The chain employs TRBV5-4 and TRBJ2-7; 12 bases align to TRBD2. The CDR3 runs to 15 residues. Per the germline V gene, CDR1 is SGHNT and CDR2 is YYREEE (reference sequence). J lost 6 bases, V lost 2 bases, and 6 bases had no gene match. DNA of the CDR3: TGTGCCAGCAGCTTCTCTTCTAGCGGGAGGGCCGAGCAGTACTTC. Encoded protein: CASSFSSSGRAEQYF.

This clone was detected only once. The chain employs TRBV29-1 and TRBJ1-1; 8 bases agree with TRBD1. After removal of 6 bases from V and 1 base from J, the junction contained 10 bases not matched to a gene. This CDR3 has 15 amino acids. Germline lookup yields CDR1 SQVTM and CDR2 ANQGSEA. In DNA, the CDR3 is TGCAGCGTCAAAAGGGTCCAGGGGGCGAACACTGAAGCTTTCTTT. Translation: CSVKRVQGANTEAFF.

The chain uses TRBV10-2 and TRBJ2-7; TRBD1 agrees at 7 bases. CDR1 and CDR2 from the germline V gene are WSHSY and SAAADI. This CDR3 contains 14 residues. Trimming cost V 4 bases and J 2 bases; bases outside gene matches: 5. Here the CDR3 reads CASSGTGATYEQYF. The DNA for the CDR3 is TGCGCCAGCAGTGGGACAGGCGCTACCTACGAGCAGTACTTC.

This clone was seen only once. The chain joins TRBV11-3 to TRBJ2-2, with 10 positions matching TRBD1. The CDR3 runs 15 residues. The germline V gene has CDR1 SGHNT and CDR2 YENEEA. Unmatched junction bases numbered 5, after V lost 5 bases and J lost 5 bases. The CDR3 loop is CASSRGQGETGELFF. The CDR3 bases are TGTGCCAGCAGCCGCGGACAGGGGGAGACCGGGGAGCTGTTTTTT.

The rearrangement uses TRBV7-9 and TRBJ2-5; 11 bases are shared with TRBD1. Germline V gene data show CDR1 as SEHNR and CDR2 as FQNEAQ (reference sequence). J was trimmed by 4 bases and V by 2 bases; bases with no gene match: 6. There are 16 residues in the CDR3. The CDR3 nucleotides are TGTGCCAGCAGCTTAATGGGACAGGGGGAGGGAGAGACCCAGTACTTC. Amino acids: CASSLMGQGEGETQYF.

This clone has only one observation. V gene TRBV24-1 combines with J gene TRBJ2-2, with a weak D call TRBD2 (7 bases). The germline V and J ends were trimmed by 1 base and 5 bases, with 16 bases remaining between them. The CDR3 is made up of 17 amino acids. CDR1 KGHDR and CDR2 SFDVKD come from the germline V gene. The CDR3 DNA reads as TGTGCCACCAGTGATTTAGGGGAACAGGGAGGGACCGGGGAGCTGTTTTTT. Translating it yields CATSDLGEQGGTGELFF.

A note on this clone: Other nucleotide sequences from this sample produce the same CDR3. J is TRBJ2-1 and V is TRBV9, with TRBD2 identical over 12 bases. Trimming took 0 bases from V and 0 from J; bases not matched to a gene: 7. CDR3 size: 19 residues. Germline V gene sequence: CDR1 SGDLS, CDR2 YYNGEE. CDR3 amino acids: CASSVEGTSGLSSYNEQFF. For the CDR3, the DNA is TGTGCCAGCAGCGTAGAGGGGACTAGCGGGCTCAGCTCCTACAATGAGCAGTTCTTC.